The 10 T cell receptor beta chains below all came from one sample that was sequenced in a study of blood T cell repertoires in COVID-19. Profiling relied on immunoSEQ multiplex PCR, and the TCRdb table lists in-frame clones only, not all of them. The data show 380,000 or so clones, 88% seen once. Source material: PBMCs or T cells enriched from blood (not recorded which). The receptors come from a woman aged 40 to 50 with acute COVID-19.

The chain combines TRBV18 with TRBJ1-1; 12 bases line up with TRBD1. The junction had 5 bases not matched to a gene; V was cut back by 3 bases and J by 3 bases. The CDR3 runs to 16 residues. The V gene's germline CDR1 is KGHSH and CDR2 LQKENI. CDR3 coding DNA: TGTGCCAGCTCACCTGGGACAGGGGGCGCTTACACTGAAGCTTTCTTT. Translating it yields CASSPGTGGAYTEAFF.

The V gene is TRBV29-1, the J gene TRBJ2-7, with 8 nucleotides matching TRBD1. The CDR3 sequence is 13 residues long. CDR1 is SQVTM and CDR2 is ANQGSEA in the germline V gene. The J segment lost 5 bases and the V segment lost 5 bases, leaving 8 bases of the junction unmatched. In DNA, the CDR3 is TGCAGCGTTACCGGGACAGGCTTTCACGAGCAGTACTTC. It yields the protein CSVTGTGFHEQYF.

This rearrangement joins TRBV9 to TRBJ1-1, with D possibly TRBD1 on 5 matching bases. Germline CDR1 and CDR2: SGDLS and YYNGEE. V was shortened by 0 bases and J by 6 bases, with 9 bases between the two germline ends. This CDR3 has 13 amino acids. Here the CDR3 DNA reads TGTGCCAGCAGCGTAGGGTCCAGGGCTGAAGCTTTCTTT. Its protein product is CASSVGSRAEAFF.

The chain has TRBV6-5 and TRBJ1-3; D ambiguous. Trimming left V 2 bases short and J 2 bases short, with 10 bases between. The CDR3 runs 15 residues. Per germline, CDR1 MNHEY and CDR2 SVGAGI. CDR3 nucleotide sequence: TGTGCCAGCAGTTACGATACAGCTGCTGGAAACACCATATATTTT. It encodes CASSYDTAAGNTIYF.

The chain couples TRBV27 to TRBJ2-7; 7 bases line up with TRBD1. This CDR3 region has 15 residues. V lost 5 bases, J lost 0 bases, and 7 bases stayed unmatched. CDR1 MNHEY and CDR2 SMNVEV come from the germline V gene (reference sequence). CDR3 sequence reads: CASSLRTGYSYEQYF. DNA of the CDR3: TGTGCCAGCAGTCTAAGGACAGGTTACTCCTACGAGCAGTACTTC.

This clone was seen a single time. The chain employs TRBV5-1 and TRBJ2-7; 12 positions agree with TRBD1. The germline V gene has CDR1 SGHRS and CDR2 YFSETQ. The V gene end was trimmed by 6 bases and the J gene end by 5 bases; junction bases not matched to a gene: 9. CDR3 size: 15 residues. CDR3: CASNILGTGGDEQYF. The CDR3 DNA follows: TGCGCCAGCAATATACTCGGGACAGGGGGCGACGAGCAGTACTTC.

The chain joins TRBV6-5 to TRBJ2-1; 7 positions match TRBD2. The CDR3 has 16 amino acids. CDR1 MNHEY and CDR2 SVGAGI come from the germline V gene. V gave up 2 bases and J gave up 8 bases; unmatched junction bases: 12. CDR3 DNA: TGTGCCAGCAGTTACCCCACTTGGCGGGGGAGGGATGAGCAGTTCTTC. It is translated as CASSYPTWRGRDEQFF.

This chain joins TRBV4-1 and TRBJ1-2; D might be TRBD1 (6 bases). CDR1 is MGHRA, CDR2 YSYEKL, per germline. Trimming removed 4 bases from V and 4 bases from J, with 13 bases in between. The CDR3 has 14 residues. CDR3 nucleotides: TGCGCCAGCAGCCGCTCAACAGGGACCTATGGCTACACCTTC. Encoded protein: CASSRSTGTYGYTF.

The genes are TRBV30 and TRBJ1-4, with D maybe TRBD1 (6 bases). The CDR3 is made up of 12 amino acids. Germline CDR1 GTSNPN, CDR2 SVGIG (reference sequence). Here the CDR3 reads CASTPGDEKLFF. DNA for the CDR3: TGTGCTTCGACCCCAGGGGATGAAAAACTGTTTTTT.

CDR3 nucleotide sequence: TGTGCCAGCAGCTCGTACCGGGACAACCCTAACTATGGCTACACCTTC. Protein sequence: CASSSYRDNPNYGYTF. V is TRBV7-8 and J is TRBJ1-2; a possible D gene is TRBD1 (6 bases). The CDR3 has 16 residues. V was trimmed by 4 bases and J by 0 bases, leaving 15 bases between them. Looked up from germline, CDR1 is SGHVS and CDR2 is FQNEAQ.